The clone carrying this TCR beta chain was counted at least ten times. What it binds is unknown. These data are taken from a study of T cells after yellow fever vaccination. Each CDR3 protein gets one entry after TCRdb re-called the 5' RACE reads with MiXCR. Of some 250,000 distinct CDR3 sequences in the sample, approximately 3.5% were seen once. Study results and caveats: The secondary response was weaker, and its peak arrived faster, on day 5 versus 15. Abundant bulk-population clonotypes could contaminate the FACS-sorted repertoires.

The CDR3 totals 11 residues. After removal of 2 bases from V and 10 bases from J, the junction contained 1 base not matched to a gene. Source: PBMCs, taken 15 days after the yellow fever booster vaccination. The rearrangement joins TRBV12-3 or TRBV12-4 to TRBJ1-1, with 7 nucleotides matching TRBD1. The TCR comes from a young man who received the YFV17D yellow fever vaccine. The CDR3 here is CASSLRGPAFF. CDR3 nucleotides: TGTGCCAGCAGTTTAAGGGGGCCAGCTTTCTTT.